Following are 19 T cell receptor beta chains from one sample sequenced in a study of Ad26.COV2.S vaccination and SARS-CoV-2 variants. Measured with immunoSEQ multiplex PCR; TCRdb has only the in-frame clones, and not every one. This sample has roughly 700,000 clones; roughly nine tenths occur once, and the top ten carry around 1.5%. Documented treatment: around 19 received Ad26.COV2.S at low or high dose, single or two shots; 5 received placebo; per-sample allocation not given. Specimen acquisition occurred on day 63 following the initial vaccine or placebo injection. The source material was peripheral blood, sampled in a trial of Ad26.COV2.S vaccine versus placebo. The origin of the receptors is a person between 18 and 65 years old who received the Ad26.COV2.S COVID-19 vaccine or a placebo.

The CDR3, as DNA: TGCGCCAGCAGCCAAGCTACAGGGGCGCTCGGTCGTGAGCAGTACTTC. Translated, it gives CASSQATGALGREQYF. The gene calls are TRBV5-1 and TRBJ2-7, with 7 bases identical to TRBD1. Germline CDR1 SGHRS, CDR2 YFSETQ. The V segment lost 4 bases and the J segment 7 bases; nucleotides outside the gene matches: 17. The CDR3 runs 16 residues.

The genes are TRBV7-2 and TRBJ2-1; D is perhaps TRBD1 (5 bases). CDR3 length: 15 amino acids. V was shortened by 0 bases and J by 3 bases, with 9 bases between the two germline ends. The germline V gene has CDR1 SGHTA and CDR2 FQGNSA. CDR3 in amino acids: CASSLAAGFYNEQFF. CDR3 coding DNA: TGTGCCAGCAGCTTAGCCGCAGGGTTCTACAATGAGCAGTTCTTC.

For the CDR3, the DNA is TGTGCCAGCAGTTATCCCTCCCCCGGTGTAGGATTCACTGAAGCTTTCTTT. Its protein is CASSYPSPGVGFTEAFF. The chain employs TRBV6-2 or TRBV6-3 and TRBJ1-1; D remains ambiguous. Germline V gene data show CDR1 as MNHEY and CDR2 as SVGEGT. The CDR3 spans 17 residues. V lost 3 bases, J lost 4 bases, and 21 bases lay in between.

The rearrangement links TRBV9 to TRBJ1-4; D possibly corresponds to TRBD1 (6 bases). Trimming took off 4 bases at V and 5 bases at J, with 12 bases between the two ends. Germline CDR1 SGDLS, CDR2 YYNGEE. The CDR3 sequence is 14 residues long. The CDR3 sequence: CASSFGRGNEKLFF. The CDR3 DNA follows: TGTGCCAGCAGCTTCGGTAGGGGGAATGAAAAACTGTTTTTT. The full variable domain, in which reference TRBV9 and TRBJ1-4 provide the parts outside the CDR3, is DSGVTQTPKHLITATGQRVTLRCSPRSGDLSVYWYQQSLDQGLQFLIQYYNGEERAKGNILERFSAQQFPDLHSELNLSSLELGDSALYFCASSFGRGNEKLFFGSGTQLSVL.

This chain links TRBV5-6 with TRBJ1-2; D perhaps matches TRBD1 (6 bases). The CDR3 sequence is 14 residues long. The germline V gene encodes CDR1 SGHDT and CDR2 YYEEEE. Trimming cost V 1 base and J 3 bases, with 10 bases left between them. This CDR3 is CASSLTGPDYGYTF. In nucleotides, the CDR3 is TGTGCCAGCAGCTTGACAGGGCCGGACTATGGCTACACCTTC.

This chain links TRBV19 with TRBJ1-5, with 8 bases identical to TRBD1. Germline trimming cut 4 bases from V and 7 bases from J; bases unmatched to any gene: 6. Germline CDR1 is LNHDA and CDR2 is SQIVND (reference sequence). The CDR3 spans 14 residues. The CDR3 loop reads CASSTPGTGQPQHF. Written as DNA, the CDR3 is TGTGCCAGTAGTACTCCCGGGACAGGACAGCCCCAGCATTTT.

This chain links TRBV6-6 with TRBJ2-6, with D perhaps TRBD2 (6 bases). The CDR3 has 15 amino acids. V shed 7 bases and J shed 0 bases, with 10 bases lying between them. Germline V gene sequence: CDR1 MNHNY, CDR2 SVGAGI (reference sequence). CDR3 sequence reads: CASTQTSSGANVLTF. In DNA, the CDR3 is TGTGCCAGCACTCAGACTAGCTCTGGGGCCAACGTCCTGACTTTC.

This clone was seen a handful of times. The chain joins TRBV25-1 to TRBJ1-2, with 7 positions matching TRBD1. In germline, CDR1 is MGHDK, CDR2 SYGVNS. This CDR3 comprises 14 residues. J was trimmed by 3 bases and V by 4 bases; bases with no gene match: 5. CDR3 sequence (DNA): TGTGCCAGCAGTGCGACAGGGTTAGACTATGGCTACACCTTC. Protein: CASSATGLDYGYTF.

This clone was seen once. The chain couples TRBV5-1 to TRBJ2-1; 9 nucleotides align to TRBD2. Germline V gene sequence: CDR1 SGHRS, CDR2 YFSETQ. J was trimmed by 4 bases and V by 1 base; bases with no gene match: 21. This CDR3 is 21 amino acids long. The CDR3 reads CASSLTLISGRKPYIYNEQFF. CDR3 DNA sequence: TGCGCCAGCAGCTTGACGCTAATTAGCGGGAGAAAACCGTACATTTACAATGAGCAGTTCTTC.

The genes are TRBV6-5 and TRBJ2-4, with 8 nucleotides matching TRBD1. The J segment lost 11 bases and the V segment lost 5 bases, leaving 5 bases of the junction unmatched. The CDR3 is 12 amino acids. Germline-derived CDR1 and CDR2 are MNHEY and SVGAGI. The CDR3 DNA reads TGTGCCAGCAGTCCGGACAGGGAGCTTCAGTACTTC. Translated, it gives CASSPDRELQYF.

CDR3 residues: CASSQEVGFYGYTF. CDR3 nucleotides: TGTGCCAGCAGCCAAGAGGTGGGCTTCTATGGCTACACCTTC. This sequence joins TRBV14 and TRBJ1-2; D is undetermined. CDR1 is SGHDN, CDR2 FVKESK, per germline. V lost 0 bases and J 4 bases, leaving 9 bases between the germline ends. The CDR3 extends over 14 amino acids.

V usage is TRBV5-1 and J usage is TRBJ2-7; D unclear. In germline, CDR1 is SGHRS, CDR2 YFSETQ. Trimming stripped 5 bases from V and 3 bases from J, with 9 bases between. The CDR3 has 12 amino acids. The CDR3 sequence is CASRDTFYEQYF. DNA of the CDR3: TGCGCCAGCAGAGACACGTTCTACGAGCAGTACTTC.

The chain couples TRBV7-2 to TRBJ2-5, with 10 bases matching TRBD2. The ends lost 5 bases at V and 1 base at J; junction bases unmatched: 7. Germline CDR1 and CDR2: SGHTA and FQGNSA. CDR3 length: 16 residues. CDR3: CASSPPSGGIQETQYF. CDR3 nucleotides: TGTGCCAGCAGCCCCCCTAGCGGGGGTATCCAAGAGACCCAGTACTTC.

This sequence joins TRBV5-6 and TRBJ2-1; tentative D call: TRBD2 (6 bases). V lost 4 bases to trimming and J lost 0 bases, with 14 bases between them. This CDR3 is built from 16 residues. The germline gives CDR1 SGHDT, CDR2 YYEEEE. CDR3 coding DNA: TGTGCCAGCAGCCCGTCCGGGGGAGGCTCCTACAATGAGCAGTTCTTC. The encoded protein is CASSPSGGGSYNEQFF. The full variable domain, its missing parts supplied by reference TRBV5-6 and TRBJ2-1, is DAGVTQSPTHLIKTRGQQVTLRCSPKSGHDTVSWYQQALGQGPQFIFQYYEEEERQRGNFPDRFSGHQFPNYSSELNVNALLLGDSALYLCASSPSGGGSYNEQFFGPGTRLTVL.

In DNA, the CDR3 is TGTGCCAGCAGCTTAGCCCACGAGCAGTACTTC. Translation gives CASSLAHEQYF. The chain combines TRBV7-8 with TRBJ2-7; D ambiguous. The CDR3 covers 11 residues. The V end lost 0 bases, the J end lost 5 bases, and 2 bases lay between the germline ends. The germline V gene encodes CDR1 SGHVS and CDR2 FQNEAQ.

CDR3: CASSLVGTKQFF. Written as DNA, the CDR3 is TGTGCCAGCAGCTTAGTGGGTACGAAGCAGTTCTTC. The V and J genes are TRBV13 and TRBJ2-1; D is ambiguous. Trimming removed 1 base from V and 11 bases from J, with 9 bases in between. Germline V gives CDR1 PRHDT, CDR2 FYEKMQ (reference sequence). This CDR3 spans 12 amino acids. Variable domain in full (rest from reference TRBV13 and TRBJ2-1): AAGVIQSPRHLIKEKRETATLKCYPIPRHDTVYWYQQGPGQDPQFLISFYEKMQSDKGSIPDRFSAQQFSDYHSELNMSSLELGDSALYFCASSLVGTKQFFGPGTRLTVL.

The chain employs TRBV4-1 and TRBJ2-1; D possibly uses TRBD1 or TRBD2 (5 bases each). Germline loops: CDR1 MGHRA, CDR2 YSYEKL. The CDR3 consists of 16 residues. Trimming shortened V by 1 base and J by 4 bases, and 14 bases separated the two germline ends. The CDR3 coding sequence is TGCGCCAGCAGCCAAGTGGGACGGAGAACTTACAATGAGCAGTTCTTC. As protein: CASSQVGRRTYNEQFF.

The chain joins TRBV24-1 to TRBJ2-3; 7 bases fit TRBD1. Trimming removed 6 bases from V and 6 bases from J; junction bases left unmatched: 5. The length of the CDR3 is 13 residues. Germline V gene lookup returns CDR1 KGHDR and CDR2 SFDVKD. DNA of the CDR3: TGTGCCACCAGTCCCGGACAGGTGGATACGCAGTATTTT. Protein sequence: CATSPGQVDTQYF.

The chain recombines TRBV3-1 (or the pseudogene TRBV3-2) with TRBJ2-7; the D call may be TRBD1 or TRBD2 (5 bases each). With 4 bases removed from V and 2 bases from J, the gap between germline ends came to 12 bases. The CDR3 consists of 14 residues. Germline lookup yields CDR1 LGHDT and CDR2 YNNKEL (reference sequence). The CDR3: CASSPPEGTYEQYF. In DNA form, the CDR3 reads TGTGCCAGCAGCCCTCCAGAGGGGACCTACGAGCAGTACTTC.